This T cell receptor beta chain was recorded in a study of beta chain features in type 1 diabetes. The overall study: Patients looked much like healthy donors when it came to age, gender and cell yields. The study's findings and limits: People with Type 1 diabetes carried modestly yet significantly shorter TCRB CDR3s in all four CD4+ subsets. With patients and controls alike, PCR might favor shorter templates to an equal degree. Unsettled here was the matter of whether HLA type influences TCRB rearrangement.

The study reverse transcribed the entire isolated RNA, so it sequenced expressed TCRB transcripts. The data were produced by immunoSEQ multiplex PCR, yet TCRdb's version contains in-frame clones alone and is incomplete. Of hundreds of thousands of clones listed, approximately 11% were seen once; the top ten hold about 0.018%. Losses at the gene ends were 4 bases for V and 7 bases for J; bases not matched to a gene: 8. The length of the CDR3 is 16 residues. Germline CDR1 and CDR2: SGHRS and YFSETQ. Populations obtained by sorting all exceeded 98% purity. This clone came up a few times. Antigen specificity is unknown.

The sequenced material came from naive CD4+ T cells from blood. This sequence was found in a young man with type 1 diabetes. The chain couples TRBV5-1 to TRBJ2-1; 13 bases line up with TRBD2. The CDR3 DNA sequence: TGCGCCAGCAGCGAGTCCGGGACTAGCGGGGTAAATGAGCAGTTCTTC. It translates to CASSESGTSGVNEQFF.